These 6 T cell receptor beta chains originate from one sample sequenced in a study of T-cell reconstitution after alpha-beta-depleted transplantation in children. Preparation of the TCRbeta library used unique molecular identifiers. MiXCR, run by TCRdb on the PCR reads, gives a single entry per CDR3 protein. The sample records approximately 430,000 distinct CDR3 sequences, 15% to 20% being singletons. The material was PBMCs, mostly from graft donor cells, obtained 360 days after TCRalphabeta/CD19-depleted stem cell transplant. These TCRs come from a boy younger than two who had a stem cell transplant for Wiskott-Aldrich syndrome, so the T cells may come from the graft donor.

The rearrangement uses TRBV5-6 and TRBJ2-2; 10 nucleotides match TRBD1. Germline CDR1 is SGHDT and CDR2 is YYEEEE. V dropped 3 bases and J dropped 1; count of bases not matched to a gene: 18. The CDR3 is 21 residues long. CDR3 residues: CASSWKSSPGQGRGNTGELFF. The CDR3 nucleotides read TGTGCCAGCAGCTGGAAGTCCTCTCCGGGACAGGGGAGAGGGAACACCGGGGAGCTGTTTTTT.

This clonotype has more than one count but fewer than ten. The J gene is TRBJ2-3, the V gene TRBV14; TRBD1 matches at 7 bases. The V gene end was trimmed by 4 bases and the J gene end by 1 base; junction bases not matched to a gene: 11. Germline loops: CDR1 SGHDN, CDR2 FVKESK. The CDR3 is 17 amino acids. The CDR3 bases are TGTGCCAGCAGCCCCCGTTTATACAGGGGAGGCACAGATACGCAGTATTTT. Its protein product is CASSPRLYRGGTDTQYF.

The chain links TRBV10-3 to TRBJ2-3; the match to TRBD2 covers 12 bases. Germline assignment: CDR1 ENHRY and CDR2 SYGVKD. The V and J ends lost 6 bases and 4 bases, in that order; junction bases with no gene match: 5. The CDR3 totals 15 residues. The CDR3 loop reads CAISALAGGPDTQYF. For the CDR3, the DNA is TGTGCCATCAGCGCCCTAGCGGGAGGGCCAGATACGCAGTATTTT.

The chain carries TRBV29-1 and TRBJ2-1, with 15 bases matching TRBD2. CDR3 size: 17 residues. The germline CDR1 and CDR2 sequences are SQVTM and ANQGSEA. Germline trimming cut 4 bases from V and 0 bases from J; bases unmatched to any gene: 4. The DNA of the CDR3 is TGCAGCGTTGGGACTAGCGGGGGGGATAGCTCCTACAATGAGCAGTTCTTC. It translates to CSVGTSGGDSSYNEQFF.

This chain joins TRBV5-1 and TRBJ2-1, with D tentatively TRBD1 (5 bases). The CDR3 spans 14 residues. V gave up 5 bases and J gave up 4 bases, with 13 bases separating them. CDR1 is SGHRS, CDR2 YFSETQ, per germline. The CDR3 region is CASSWTPLYNEQFF. The CDR3 nucleotides are TGCGCCAGCAGTTGGACACCACTATACAATGAGCAGTTCTTC.

The chain links TRBV20-1 to TRBJ2-2; D not resolved. V was trimmed by 6 bases and J by 2 bases, leaving 10 bases between them. Germline loops: CDR1 DFQATT, CDR2 SNEGSKA (reference sequence). The CDR3 consists of 13 residues. The chain's CDR3 is CSADADNTGELFF. CDR3 in DNA: TGCAGTGCAGATGCCGATAACACCGGGGAGCTGTTTTTT.